This T cell receptor (beta chain) derives from a study of blood T cell repertoires in COVID-19. The method was immunoSEQ multiplex PCR; TCRdb's version includes in-frame clones alone and lacks a portion of them. There are 450,000 to 500,000 clones in the sample; roughly 85% occur only once, and 3.2% lies in the top ten. With V trimmed by 4 bases and J by 2 bases, 8 bases remained unmatched. This CDR3 spans 16 amino acids. Germline CDR1 reads SGDLS; CDR2 reads YYNGEE. The source is a human donor in a cohort sampled during active COVID-19. The material sequenced was peripheral blood. The chain has TRBV9 and TRBJ1-3; TRBD1 agrees at 8 bases. As DNA, the CDR3 is TGTGCCAGCAGCCCCCAAATGACAGGGGCTGGAAACACCATATATTTT. Translating gives CASSPQMTGAGNTIYF.